This T cell receptor beta chain came from a study of shared clonotypes between healthy human individuals (dated by TCRdb to the early 2020s). The study in broad terms: Three men and two women, aged 18 to 49 years, made up the cohort. Different laboratories and diverse techniques were used to prepare libraries and sequence TCR repertoires, to increase sequencing depth and limit assay-specific biases. For each donor, CD4 naive and CD4 memory were each run on three plates, CD8 naive on two plates, and CD8 memory on one plate. To estimate repertoire size and how much clonotypes are shared between individuals, the study performed deep sequencing of blood TCR repertoires from a few healthy adults. Per donor, leukapheresis produced somewhere between about 0.85 and 8.9 billion PBMCs.

Regarding this clone: Its antigen specificity is not known. Base qualities are not recorded, but no much larger clone differs from it by a single base.

Using the deep immunoSEQ assay, multiplex PCR amplified TCR CDR3 regions from genomic DNA. Extracted genomic DNA from each cell subset was distributed evenly across all wells of several immunoSEQ 96-well plates, and each plate was treated as a replicate. For sorted subsets, about 200 ng genomic DNA, equal to 30,000 or so T cell genomes, was loaded into each replicate PCR. The purified libraries were quantified using a Qubit 3.0 fluorometer, sized with a Bioanalyzer 2100, and then quantified again using the KAPA Library Quantification kit. Each immunoSEQ 96-well plate was sequenced on its own single-read 150-cycle Illumina NextSeq 550 flow cell. From the authors' description of their analysis: Because the immunoSEQ output held only junctional sequences and lacked quality scores, the filtering could not match the filtering applied to full-length reads. Sequences were annotated with PyIR, a Python wrapper for IgBLAST v1.9, using IMGT germline references to assign V/J genes and CDR3. Any read was removed if the V/J assignment was weak (E-value above 1e-6), the CDR3 was missing, or the read contained stop codons, out-of-frame junctions, or ambiguous translated residues. V3J clonotypes were defined by identical inferred V gene, J gene, and CDR3 amino acid sequence. Percentage overlap between repertoires was computed as shared unique clonotypes divided by the size of the smaller repertoire. Three approaches were used to assess repertoire richness: RTK rarefaction, the Chao1 estimator, and Recon v2.1 estimates of unobserved clonotypes. Generation probabilities for all TCRbeta clonotypes obtained by the gDNA method from a handful of donors were computed using OLGA. In TCRdb, the immuneACCESS table is reduced to in-frame sequences with V and J assigned. These tables do not hold every clone; where another copy was compared, an unresolved V gene accounts for under half, and the others remain unexplained. The V and J calls and the clone size are those of that table, but D and trimming were determined from the DNA. In all, the sample holds about 2.4 million clones, and roughly nine tenths of those were seen once. The ten most abundant clones make up 0.11% to 0.15% of the sample.

The donors were healthy, HIV-negative adults with no recently reported acute infections or vaccinations. Every donor was a Caucasian adult residing in Nashville, Tennessee, USA. CD4+ T cells were enriched by magnetic negative selection, after which naive cells were positively selected on CD45RA and the negative fraction was taken as the memory subset. Blood was collected by leukapheresis, and PBMCs were isolated by Ficoll-Histopaque density gradient centrifugation and then cryopreserved in liquid nitrogen vapor phase. Purity and quantity of every magnetically sorted T cell population were checked by analytical flow cytometry. Genomic DNA was isolated from each sorted fraction and quantified by UV absorbance on a Nanodrop 2000c. Measured from the cysteine to the phenylalanine, the CDR3 is 14 residues long. Only the CDR3 part of the read is kept: 42 bases, read in frame from the first base. The V and J ends are trimmed by 6 bases and 2 bases, leaving 11 bases between them. In the germline V gene, CDR1 corresponds to SNHLY and CDR2 to FYNNEI.

The full study reports these points: Only blood was sampled, and tissue TCR repertoires likely differ from those in blood. Pairwise subsampling led to the expectation that sequencing depth would affect the degree of clonotype sharing among donors. Estimated clonotype richness was generally larger for naive than for memory subsets. Incomplete sequencing was indicated by rarefaction of sorted-subset datasets, despite the large sequencing depth. Clonotypes shared by all four sorted-subset donors showed higher generation probabilities than non-shared clonotypes. Across a handful of donors, approximately 4.6% of naive CD4, over 3% of naive CD8, roughly 2.3% of memory CD4, and 0.3% to 0.45% of memory CD8 clonotypes were shared. Because the study included a small number of donors, the genetic and exposure-history diversity represented was limited.

The chain was built from TRBV2 and TRBJ1-3, and the D gene may be TRBD1, 5 bases matching. This receptor was taken from a man between 18 and 29 years old in good health. Input material: naive CD4+ T cells sorted from blood. Taken with the paper, the label for cell subset or site translates to: CD45RA+ positively selected. The base sequence is TGTGCCAGCAGCCAGGAGGGGACTGGAAACACCATATATTTT. Its protein product is CASSQEGTGNTIYF.